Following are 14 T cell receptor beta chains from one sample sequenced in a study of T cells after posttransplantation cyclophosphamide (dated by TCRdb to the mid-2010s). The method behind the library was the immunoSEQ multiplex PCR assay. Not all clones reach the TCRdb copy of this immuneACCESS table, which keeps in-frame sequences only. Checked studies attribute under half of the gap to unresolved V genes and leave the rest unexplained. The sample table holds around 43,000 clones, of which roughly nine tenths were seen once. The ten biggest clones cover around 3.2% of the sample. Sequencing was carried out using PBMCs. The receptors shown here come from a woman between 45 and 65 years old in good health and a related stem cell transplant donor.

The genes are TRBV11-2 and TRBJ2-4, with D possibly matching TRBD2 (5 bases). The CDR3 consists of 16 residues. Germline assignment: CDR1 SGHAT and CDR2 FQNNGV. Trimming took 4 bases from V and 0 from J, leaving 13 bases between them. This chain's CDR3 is CASSSPVRGAKNIQYF. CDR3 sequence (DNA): TGTGCCAGCAGCTCCCCCGTACGGGGAGCCAAAAACATTCAGTACTTC.

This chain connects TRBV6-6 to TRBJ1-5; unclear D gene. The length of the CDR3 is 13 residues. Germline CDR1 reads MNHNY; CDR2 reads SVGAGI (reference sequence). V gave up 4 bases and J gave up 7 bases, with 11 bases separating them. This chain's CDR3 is CASSSLQHQPQHF. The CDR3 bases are TGTGCCAGCAGTTCCCTCCAACACCAGCCCCAGCATTTT.

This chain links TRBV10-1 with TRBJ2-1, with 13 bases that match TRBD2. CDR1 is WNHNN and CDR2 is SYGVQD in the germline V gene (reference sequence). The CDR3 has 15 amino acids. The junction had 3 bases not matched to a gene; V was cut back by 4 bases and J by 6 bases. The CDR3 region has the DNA TGCGCCAGCAGTGGGGGACTAGCGGGGAGCAATGAGCAGTTCTTC. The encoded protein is CASSGGLAGSNEQFF.

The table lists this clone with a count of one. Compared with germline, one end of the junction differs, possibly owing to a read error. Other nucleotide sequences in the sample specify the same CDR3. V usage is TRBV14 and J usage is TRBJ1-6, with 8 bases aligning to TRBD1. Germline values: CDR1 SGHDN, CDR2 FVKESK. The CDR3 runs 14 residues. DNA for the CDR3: TGTGCCAGCAGCAGGGACAGGCTCGTCTCACCCCTTCACTTT. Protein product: CASSRDRLVSPLHF.

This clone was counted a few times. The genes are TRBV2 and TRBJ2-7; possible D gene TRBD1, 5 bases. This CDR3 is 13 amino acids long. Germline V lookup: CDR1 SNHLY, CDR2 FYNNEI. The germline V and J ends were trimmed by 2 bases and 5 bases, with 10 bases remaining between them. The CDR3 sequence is CASSEWQGNEQYF. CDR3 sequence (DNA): TGTGCCAGCAGTGAATGGCAGGGCAACGAGCAGTACTTC.

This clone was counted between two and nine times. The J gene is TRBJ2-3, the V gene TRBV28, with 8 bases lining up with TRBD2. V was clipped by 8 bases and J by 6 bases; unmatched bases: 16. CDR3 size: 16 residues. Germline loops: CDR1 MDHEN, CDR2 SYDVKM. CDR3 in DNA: TGTGCCAGCGGCAACCGAGAGATTTCGGGAGGGGATACGCAGTATTTT. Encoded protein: CASGNREISGGDTQYF. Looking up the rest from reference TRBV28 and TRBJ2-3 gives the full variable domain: DVKVTQSSRYLVKRTGEKVFLECVQDMDHENMFWYRQDPGLGLRLIYFSYDVKMKEKGDIPEGYSVSREKKERFSLILESASTNQTSMYLCASGNREISGGDTQYFGPGTRLTVL.

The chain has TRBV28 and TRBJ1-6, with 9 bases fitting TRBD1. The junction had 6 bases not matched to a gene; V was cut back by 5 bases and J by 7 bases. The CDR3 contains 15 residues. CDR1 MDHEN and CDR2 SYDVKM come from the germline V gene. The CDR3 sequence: CASSLPGQGNSPLHF. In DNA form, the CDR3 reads TGTGCCAGCAGTCTTCCCGGACAGGGGAATTCACCCCTCCACTTT.

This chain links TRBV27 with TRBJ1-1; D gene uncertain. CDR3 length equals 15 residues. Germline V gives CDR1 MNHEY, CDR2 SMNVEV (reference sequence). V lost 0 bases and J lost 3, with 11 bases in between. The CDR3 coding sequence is TGTGCCAGCAGTTTATCGGAGGTTAGGGACACTGAAGCTTTCTTT. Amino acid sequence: CASSLSEVRDTEAFF.

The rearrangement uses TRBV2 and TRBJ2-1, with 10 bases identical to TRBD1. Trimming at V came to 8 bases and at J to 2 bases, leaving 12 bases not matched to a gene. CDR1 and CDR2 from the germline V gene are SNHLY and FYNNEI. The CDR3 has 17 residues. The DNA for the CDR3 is TGTGCCAGCTTGCTTAATCCGGGACAGGGGCCCTACAATGAGCAGTTCTTC. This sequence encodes CASLLNPGQGPYNEQFF.

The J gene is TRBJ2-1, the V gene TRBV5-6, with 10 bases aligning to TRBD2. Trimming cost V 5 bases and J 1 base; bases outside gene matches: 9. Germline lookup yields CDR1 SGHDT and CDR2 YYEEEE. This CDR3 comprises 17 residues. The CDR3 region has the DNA TGTGCCAGCAGTTTAGGACTAGCGGTCAGATCCTACAATGAGCAGTTCTTC. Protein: CASSLGLAVRSYNEQFF.

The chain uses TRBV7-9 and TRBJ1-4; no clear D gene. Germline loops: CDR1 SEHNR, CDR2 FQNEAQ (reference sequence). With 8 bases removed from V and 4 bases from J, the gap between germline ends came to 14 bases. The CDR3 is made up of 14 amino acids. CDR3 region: CASLPGGGNEKLFF. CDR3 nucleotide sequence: TGTGCCAGCTTACCTGGCGGCGGTAATGAAAAACTGTTTTTT.

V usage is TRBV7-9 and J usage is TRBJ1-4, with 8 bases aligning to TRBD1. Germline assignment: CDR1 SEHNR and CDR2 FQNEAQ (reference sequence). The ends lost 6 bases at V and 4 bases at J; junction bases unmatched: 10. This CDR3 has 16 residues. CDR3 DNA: TGTGCCAGCAGTCCCACAGGGGGGGCAATTAATGAAAAACTGTTTTTT. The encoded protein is CASSPTGGAINEKLFF.

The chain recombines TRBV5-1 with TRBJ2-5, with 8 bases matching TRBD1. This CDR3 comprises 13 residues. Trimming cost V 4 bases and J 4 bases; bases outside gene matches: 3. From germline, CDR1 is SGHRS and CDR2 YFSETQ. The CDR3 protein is CASSMDRAETQYF. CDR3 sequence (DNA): TGCGCCAGCAGCATGGACAGGGCAGAGACCCAGTACTTC.

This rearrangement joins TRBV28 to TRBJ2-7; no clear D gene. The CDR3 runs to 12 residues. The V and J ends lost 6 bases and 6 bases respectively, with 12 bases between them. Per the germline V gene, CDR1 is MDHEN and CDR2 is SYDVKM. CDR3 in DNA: TGTGCCAGCAGCCTTACAACGCTCGAGCAGTACTTC. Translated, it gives CASSLTTLEQYF.